A selection of T cell receptor beta chains follows, all from one sample in a study of blood T cell repertoires in COVID-19. Clones were read by immunoSEQ multiplex PCR, and TCRdb kept only the in-frame ones, dropping some. The table has approximately 62,000 clones, around four fifths seen once. The sample consisted of peripheral blood. The source of these receptors is a man older than 75 with acute or convalescent COVID-19. CDR3s include the opening cysteine and the closing phenylalanine or tryptophan. A D gene is named only where the DNA matches it firmly. Clone size appears in some rows only: once, few, many, or a class for an expanded clone.

TRBJ2-1	-	TRBD1	TRBV7-2	CASSLGQGVNEQFF	TGTGCCAGCAGCTTGGGACAGGGGGTCAATGAGCAGTTCTTC
TRBJ1-5	-	-	TRBV5-1	CASSLAGSSNQPQHF	TGCGCCAGCAGCTTGGCTGGCAGTAGCAATCAGCCCCAGCATTTT
TRBJ1-2	-	TRBD1	TRBV7-9	CASSRDRGDGYTF	TGTGCCAGCAGCCGAGACAGGGGCGATGGCTACACCTTC
TRBJ2-3	-	TRBD1	TRBV7-3	CASSHRGPTDTQYF	TGTGCCAGCAGCCACAGGGGGCCGACGGATACGCAGTATTTT
TRBJ1-2	-	-	TRBV3-1/TRBV3-2	CASSQEFRAPGYTF	TGTGCCAGCAGCCAAGAGTTCAGGGCCCCTGGCTACACCTTC
TRBJ2-7	-	-	TRBV2	CASTVDRNNYEQYF	TGTGCCAGCACCGTGGACAGAAATAACTACGAGCAGTACTTC
TRBJ2-3	-	-	TRBV7-3	CASSLNSDLDTQYF	TGTGCCAGCAGCTTAAATAGCGACCTAGATACGCAGTATTTT
TRBJ1-1	-	TRBD1	TRBV10-3	CAISEGDSEAFF	TGTGCCATCAGTGAGGGGGACAGCGAAGCTTTCTTT
TRBJ1-3	-	-	TRBV6-5	CASSYNRGSGNTIYF	TGTGCCAGCAGTTACAACCGGGGTTCGGGAAACACCATATATTTT
TRBJ1-2	-	-	TRBV6-5	CASRPLGTAGGYTF	TGTGCCAGCAGACCATTGGGCACGGCGGGAGGCTACACCTTC
TRBJ2-2	-	-	TRBV5-1	CASSLNSANTGELFF	TGCGCCAGCAGCTTGAACAGTGCGAACACCGGGGAGCTGTTTTTT
TRBJ1-1	-	-	TRBV5-1	CASSLAGGRGTEAFF	TGCGCCAGCAGCTTGGCCGGGGGGAGAGGCACTGAAGCTTTCTTT
TRBJ1-2	-	-	TRBV7-9	CASSLTRTSDYTF	TGTGCCAGCTCTCTTACTCGGACAAGCGACTACACCTTC
TRBJ1-6	few	TRBD1	TRBV2	CARRGQGNSPLHF	TGTGCCAGAAGAGGACAGGGAAATTCACCCCTCCACTTT
TRBJ2-5	-	-	TRBV19	CASKSFGVRETQYF	TGTGCCAGTAAGAGCTTCGGGGTACGGGAGACCCAGTACTTC
TRBJ1-1	-	-	TRBV4-1	CASSQVAVLNTEAFF	TGCGCCAGCAGCCAAGTGGCGGTCTTAAACACTGAAGCTTTCTTT
TRBJ1-2	once	TRBD1	TRBV5-4	CASTTGTGANRGGYTF	TGTGCCAGCACCACCGGGACAGGAGCGAATCGAGGAGGCTACACCTTC
TRBJ2-7	-	-	TRBV6-2/TRBV6-3	CASSYLTRGWYEQYF	TGTGCCAGCAGTTACCTTACAAGGGGATGGTACGAGCAGTACTTC
TRBJ2-2	-	-	TRBV2	CASSELSRGELFF	TGTGCCAGCAGTGAATTGTCCAGGGGGGAGCTGTTTTTT
TRBJ2-7	-	-	TRBV5-8	CASSLAETGFGYEQYF	TGTGCCAGCAGCTTGGCCGAGACAGGATTCGGCTACGAGCAGTACTTC
TRBJ2-7	-	-	TRBV2	CASSGGLSPYEQYF	TGTGCCAGCAGCGGGGGACTGTCACCCTACGAGCAGTACTTC
TRBJ1-4	-	-	TRBV3-1/TRBV3-2	CASSLSTTGSEKLFF	TGTGCCAGCAGCCTGTCCACGACAGGTTCCGAAAAACTGTTTTTT
TRBJ2-4	once	-	TRBV6-5	CASSTGEIAKNIQYF	TGTGCCAGCAGTACCGGGGAGATAGCCAAAAACATTCAGTACTTC
TRBJ2-2	-	TRBD1	TRBV5-1	CASSLEGAWAGELFF	TGCGCCAGCAGCTTGGAGGGGGCCTGGGCCGGGGAGCTGTTTTTT
TRBJ2-7	-	-	TRBV3-1/TRBV3-2	CASSQRPQVVYF	TGTGCCAGCAGCCAACGGCCCCAGGTTGTGTACTTC
TRBJ2-7	-	-	TRBV5-6	CASSLRWAPAYEQYF	TGTGCCAGCAGCTTGAGGTGGGCCCCGGCCTACGAGCAGTACTTC
TRBJ1-4	few	-	TRBV29-1	CSVAGSHNEKLFF	TGCAGCGTTGCGGGGAGTCATAATGAAAAACTGTTTTTT
TRBJ2-3	once	-	TRBV3-1/TRBV3-2	CASSPQRGFTDTQYF	TGTGCCAGCAGCCCACAAAGGGGGTTCACAGATACGCAGTATTTT
TRBJ2-7	-	-	TRBV2	CASSEVGANADSYEQYF	TGTGCCAGCAGTGAAGTAGGGGCCAATGCCGACTCCTACGAGCAGTACTTC
TRBJ2-1	-	TRBD2	TRBV5-8	CASSLVLLAAYNEQFF	TGTGCCAGCAGCTTGGTATTGCTAGCGGCCTACAATGAGCAGTTCTTC
TRBJ1-1	once	TRBD1	TRBV6-5	CASSRDRGQVEAFF	TGTGCCAGCAGTCGGGACAGGGGGCAAGTTGAAGCTTTCTTT
TRBJ2-7	-	-	TRBV21-1	CASSKLIGTGKYYEQYF	TGTGCCAGCAGCAAACTGATCGGGACAGGGAAATACTACGAGCAGTACTTC
TRBJ1-6	-	-	TRBV5-1	CASSLGGQGRSPLHF	TGCGCCAGCAGCTTGGGGGGGCAGGGGCGGTCACCCCTCCACTTT
TRBJ1-3	once	-	TRBV4-2	CASSQDTLGANTIYF	TGTGCCAGCAGCCAAGATACCCTTGGGGCAAACACCATATATTTT
TRBJ1-5	-	TRBD1	TRBV18	CASSRQGANQPQHF	TGTGCCAGCTCACGACAGGGGGCGAATCAGCCCCAGCATTTT
TRBJ1-2	-	-	TRBV5-5	CASSPRPRSYGYTF	TGTGCCAGCAGCCCAAGGCCCAGGTCCTATGGCTACACCTTC
TRBJ1-2	-	TRBD1	TRBV7-8	CASSLGGGGGGYTF	TGTGCCAGCAGCTTAGGAGGAGGGGGCGGGGGCTACACCTTC
TRBJ2-6	-	TRBD1	TRBV18	CASSPGQVLSSGANVLTF	TGTGCCAGCTCACCCGGACAGGTCTTGAGCTCTGGGGCCAACGTCCTGACTTTC
TRBJ1-4	-	TRBD1	TRBV7-9	CASSLRRGDRVGEKLFF	TGTGCCAGCAGCTTACGCAGGGGGGACAGGGTGGGCGAAAAACTGTTTTTT
TRBJ2-3	-	TRBD1	TRBV3-1/TRBV3-2	CASSQSRGRSTDTQYF	TGTGCCAGCAGCCAAAGCAGGGGGCGTAGCACAGATACGCAGTATTTT
TRBJ1-4	-	-	TRBV29-1	CSVYHGGTNEKLFF	TGCAGCGTCTACCACGGGGGGACTAATGAAAAACTGTTTTTT
TRBJ1-6	-	TRBD1	TRBV7-8	CASSSQGERSPLHF	TGTGCCAGCAGCTCACAGGGGGAACGTTCACCCCTCCACTTT
TRBJ1-5	-	-	TRBV18	CASSLVSGQPQHF	TGTGCCAGCTCACTCGTTTCGGGGCAGCCCCAGCATTTT
TRBJ1-4	-	-	TRBV14	CASSQGLEKLFF	TGTGCCAGCAGCCAAGGTCTTGAAAAACTGTTTTTT
TRBJ2-7	-	TRBD2	TRBV3-1/TRBV3-2	CASSRLGRTYEQYF	TGTGCCAGCAGCCGCCTCGGGAGGACGTACGAGCAGTACTTC
TRBJ1-2	few	TRBD1	TRBV29-1	CSSQTGGEYYTF	TGCAGCTCTCAGACAGGGGGAGAATACTACACCTTC
TRBJ2-3	-	TRBD2	TRBV5-1	CASSSLSTSGASTDTQYF	TGCGCCAGCAGCTCCCTGTCGACTAGCGGGGCGAGCACAGATACGCAGTATTTT
TRBJ2-1	-	TRBD2	TRBV3-1/TRBV3-2	CASSPNAGTSDYNEQFF	TGTGCCAGCAGCCCCAACGCCGGGACTAGCGACTACAATGAGCAGTTCTTC
TRBJ1-2	few	-	TRBV20-1	CSAWLNYGYTF	TGCAGTGCCTGGCTTAACTATGGCTACACCTTC
TRBJ2-7	few	-	TRBV29-1	CSVEVAGGYSYEQYF	TGCAGCGTTGAAGTGGCAGGGGGGTACTCCTACGAGCAGTACTTC
TRBJ2-7	few	TRBD2	TRBV6-1	CASSEASGGLYEQYF	TGTGCCAGCAGTGAAGCTAGCGGGGGACTCTACGAGCAGTACTTC
TRBJ2-7	-	TRBD1	TRBV7-8	CASSPLTGSSYEQYF	TGTGCCAGCAGCCCATTGACAGGGTCCTCCTACGAGCAGTACTTC
TRBJ1-1	-	-	TRBV28	CASSTGRGEAFF	TGTGCCAGCAGTACGGGGCGGGGTGAAGCTTTCTTT
TRBJ1-1	few	TRBD1	TRBV20-1	CSPGQGTEAFF	TGCAGCCCAGGACAGGGGACTGAAGCTTTCTTT
TRBJ1-2	-	-	TRBV5-4	CASSPENRGYGYTF	TGTGCCAGCAGCCCCGAAAACCGGGGTTATGGCTACACCTTC